The clone carrying this TCR beta chain came up many times. This entry belongs to a study of regulatory T cells in long-lasting Graves disease. Trimming took 6 bases from V and 12 from J; bases not matched to a gene: 10. The CDR3 runs 14 residues. CDR1 and CDR2 from the germline V gene are MNHNS and SASEGT. Arm-PCR with iRepertoire HTBI primers amplified the CDR3 regions for these TCR beta libraries. TCRdb passed the multiplex PCR reads through MiXCR, listing each CDR3 protein once. Of 510,000 or so distinct CDR3 sequences detected, more than 10% appear once; the ten largest clones hold 8.9%. Documented time point: newly diagnosed GD, antithyroid drugs for less than 3 months. Generation of the TCR library employed RNA extracted from PBMCs. The sample also formed part of further work on T cells in Graves' hyperthyroidism and ophthalmopathy. Per that paper: If no ophthalmopathy progression occurred within 18 months, Graves' hyperthyroidism was stable. A model of 13 V-J pairs discriminated ophthalmopathy from stable hyperthyroidism.

This clonotype was sampled from a woman between 25 and 40 years old with Graves disease. Sequencing was performed on peripheral blood mononuclear cells (PBMCs), taken at new diagnosis, from a patient treated with antithyroid drugs. The chain joins TRBV6-1 to TRBJ2-1; 11 bases agree with TRBD2. The CDR3 region is CASSNRLAGPMQFF. In nucleotides, the CDR3 is TGTGCCAGCAGCAACAGACTAGCGGGGCCGATGCAGTTCTTC.